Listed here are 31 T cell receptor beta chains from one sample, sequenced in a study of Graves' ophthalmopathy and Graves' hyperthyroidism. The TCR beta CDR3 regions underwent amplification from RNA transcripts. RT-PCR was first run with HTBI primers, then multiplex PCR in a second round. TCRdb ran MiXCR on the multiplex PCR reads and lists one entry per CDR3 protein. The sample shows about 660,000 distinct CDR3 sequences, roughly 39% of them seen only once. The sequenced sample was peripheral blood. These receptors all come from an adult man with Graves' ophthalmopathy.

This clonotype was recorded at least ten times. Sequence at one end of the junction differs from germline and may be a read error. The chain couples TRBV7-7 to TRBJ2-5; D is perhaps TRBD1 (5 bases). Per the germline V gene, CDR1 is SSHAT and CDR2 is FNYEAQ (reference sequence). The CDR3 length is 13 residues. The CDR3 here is CASSLISGETQYF. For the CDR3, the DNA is TGTGCTAGCAGCTTAATATCAGGGGAGACCCAGTACTTC.

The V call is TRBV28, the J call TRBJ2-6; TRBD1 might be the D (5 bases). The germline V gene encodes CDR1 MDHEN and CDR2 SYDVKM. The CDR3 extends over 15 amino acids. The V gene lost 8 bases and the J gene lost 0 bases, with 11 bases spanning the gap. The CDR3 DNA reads TGTGCCAGCGGCGAGGACATCTCTGGGGCCAACGTCCTGACTTTC. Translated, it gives CASGEDISGANVLTF.

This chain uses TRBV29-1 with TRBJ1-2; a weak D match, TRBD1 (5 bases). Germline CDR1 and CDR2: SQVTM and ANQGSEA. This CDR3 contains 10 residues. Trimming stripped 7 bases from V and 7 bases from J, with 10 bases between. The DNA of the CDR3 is TGCAGCGCAGGGAGTCTTGGCTACACCTTC. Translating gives CSAGSLGYTF. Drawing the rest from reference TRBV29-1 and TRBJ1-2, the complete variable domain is SAVISQKPSRDICQRGTSLTIQCQVDSQVTMMFWYRQQPGQSLTLIATANQGSEATYESGFVIDKFPISRPNLTFSTLTVSNMSPEDSSIYLCSAGSLGYTFGSGTRLTVV.

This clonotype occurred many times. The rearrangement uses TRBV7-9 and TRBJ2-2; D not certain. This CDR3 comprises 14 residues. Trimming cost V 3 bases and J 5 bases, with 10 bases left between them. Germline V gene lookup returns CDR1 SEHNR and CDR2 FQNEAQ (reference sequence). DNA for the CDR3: TGTGCCAGCAGCTTCCCAACACGTACCGGGGAGCTGTTTTTT. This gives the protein CASSFPTRTGELFF.

The DNA of the CDR3 is TGTGCTAGTGGTTTGGTACGGTTAAAGCGGGCACAAGAGACCCAGTACTTC. Protein: CASGLVRLKRAQETQYF. This sequence joins TRBV12-5 and TRBJ2-5; a weak D match, TRBD2 (6 bases). V lost 0 bases, J lost 2 bases, and 16 bases lay in between. Germline-derived CDR1 and CDR2 are LGHNT and FRNRAP. The CDR3 length is 17 residues.

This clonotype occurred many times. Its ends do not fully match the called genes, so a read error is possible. The CDR3 reads CASSKWGQGIDEQYF. The CDR3 nucleotides read TGTGCCAGCAGTAAGTGGGGACAGGGGATCGACGAGCAGTACTTC. The V and J genes are TRBV10-3 and TRBJ2-7; 10 bases are shared with TRBD1. CDR3 length: 15 amino acids. CDR1 and CDR2 (germline): ENHRY, SYGVKD.

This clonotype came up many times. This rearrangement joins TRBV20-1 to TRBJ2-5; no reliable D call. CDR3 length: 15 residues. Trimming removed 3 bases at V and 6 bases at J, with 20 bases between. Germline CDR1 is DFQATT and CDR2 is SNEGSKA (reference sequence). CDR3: CSASPSAHDLKTQYF. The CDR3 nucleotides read TGCAGTGCTAGCCCCTCAGCCCACGATTTGAAGACCCAGTACTTC.

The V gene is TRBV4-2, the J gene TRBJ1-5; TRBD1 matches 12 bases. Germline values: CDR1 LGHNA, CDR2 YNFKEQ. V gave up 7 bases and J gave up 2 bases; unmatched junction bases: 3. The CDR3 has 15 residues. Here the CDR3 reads CASTGTGGGNQPQHF. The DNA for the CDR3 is TGTGCCAGCACCGGGACAGGGGGCGGCAATCAGCCCCAGCATTTT.

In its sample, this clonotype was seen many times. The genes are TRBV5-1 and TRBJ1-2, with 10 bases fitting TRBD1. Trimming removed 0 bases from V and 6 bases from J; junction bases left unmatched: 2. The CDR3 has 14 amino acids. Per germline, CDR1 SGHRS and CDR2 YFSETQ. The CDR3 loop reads CASSLGDRGHGYTF. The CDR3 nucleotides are TGCGCCAGCAGCTTGGGAGACAGGGGGCATGGCTACACCTTC.

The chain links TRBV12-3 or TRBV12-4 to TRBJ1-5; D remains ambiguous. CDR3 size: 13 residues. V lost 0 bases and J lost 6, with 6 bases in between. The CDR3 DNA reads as TGTGCCAGCAGTTTAGCGCCCGCTCAGCCCCAGCATTTT. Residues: CASSLAPAQPQHF.

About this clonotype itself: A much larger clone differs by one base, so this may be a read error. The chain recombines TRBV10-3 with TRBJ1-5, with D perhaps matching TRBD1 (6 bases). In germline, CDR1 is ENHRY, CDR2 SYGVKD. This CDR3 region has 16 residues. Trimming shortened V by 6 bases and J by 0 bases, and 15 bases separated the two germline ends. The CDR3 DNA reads TGTGCCATCAGAGAACAGGGCCGGATTAGCAATCAGCCCCAGCATTTT. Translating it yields CAIREQGRISNQPQHF.

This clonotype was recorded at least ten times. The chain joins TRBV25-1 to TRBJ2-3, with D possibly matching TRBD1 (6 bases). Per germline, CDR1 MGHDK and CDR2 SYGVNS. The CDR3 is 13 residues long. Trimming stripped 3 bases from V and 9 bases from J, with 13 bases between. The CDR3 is CASSESDRSTQYF. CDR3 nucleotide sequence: TGTGCCAGCAGTGAGTCGGACAGAAGCACGCAGTATTTT.

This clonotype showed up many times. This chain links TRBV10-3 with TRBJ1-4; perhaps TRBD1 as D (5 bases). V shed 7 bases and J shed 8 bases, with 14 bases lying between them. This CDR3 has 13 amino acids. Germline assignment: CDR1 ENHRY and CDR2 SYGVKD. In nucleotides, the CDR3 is TGTGCCATCACTGGGACCTTGGAGGAAAAACTGTTTTTT. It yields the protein CAITGTLEEKLFF.

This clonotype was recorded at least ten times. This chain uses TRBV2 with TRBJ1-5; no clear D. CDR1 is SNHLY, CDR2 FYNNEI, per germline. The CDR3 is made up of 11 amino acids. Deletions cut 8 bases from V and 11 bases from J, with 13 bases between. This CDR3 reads CASGSDWTQHF. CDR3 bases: TGTGCCAGCGGTTCAGACTGGACCCAGCATTTT.

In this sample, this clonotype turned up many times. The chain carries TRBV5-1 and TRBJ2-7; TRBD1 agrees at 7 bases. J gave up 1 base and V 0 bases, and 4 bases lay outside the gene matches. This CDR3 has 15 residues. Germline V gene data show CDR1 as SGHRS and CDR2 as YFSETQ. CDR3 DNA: TGCGCCAGCAGCTTGGGTCCGGACAGGTCCTACGAGCAGTACTTC. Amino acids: CASSLGPDRSYEQYF. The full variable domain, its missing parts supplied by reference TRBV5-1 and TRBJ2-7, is KAGVTQTPRYLIKTRGQQVTLSCSPISGHRSVSWYQQTPGQGLQFLFEYFSETQRNKGNFPGRFSGRQFSNSRSEMNVSTLELGDSALYLCASSLGPDRSYEQYFGPGTRLTVT.

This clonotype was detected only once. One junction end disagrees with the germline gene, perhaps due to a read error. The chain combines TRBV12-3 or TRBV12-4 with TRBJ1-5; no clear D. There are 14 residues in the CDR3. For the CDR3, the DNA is TGTGCCAGCAGTTCCAGGAGTAGCAAACAGCCTCAGCATTTT. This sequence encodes CASSSRSSKQPQHF.

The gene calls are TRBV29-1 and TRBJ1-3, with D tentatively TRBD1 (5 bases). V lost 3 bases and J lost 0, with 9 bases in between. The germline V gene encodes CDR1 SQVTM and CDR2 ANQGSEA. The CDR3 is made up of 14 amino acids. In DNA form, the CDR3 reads TGCAGCGTTGAGGGGACGGACTCTGGAAACACCATATATTTT. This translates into CSVEGTDSGNTIYF. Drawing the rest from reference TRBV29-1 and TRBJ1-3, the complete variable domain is SAVISQKPSRDICQRGTSLTIQCQVDSQVTMMFWYRQQPGQSLTLIATANQGSEATYESGFVIDKFPISRPNLTFSTLTVSNMSPEDSSIYLCSVEGTDSGNTIYFGEGSWLTVV.

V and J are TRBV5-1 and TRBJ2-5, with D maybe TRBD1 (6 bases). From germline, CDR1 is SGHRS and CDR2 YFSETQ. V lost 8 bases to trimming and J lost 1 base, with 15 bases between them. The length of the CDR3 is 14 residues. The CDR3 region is CASSQGTSQETQYF. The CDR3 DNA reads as TGCGCCAGTAGCCAAGGGACAAGCCAAGAGACCCAGTACTTC.

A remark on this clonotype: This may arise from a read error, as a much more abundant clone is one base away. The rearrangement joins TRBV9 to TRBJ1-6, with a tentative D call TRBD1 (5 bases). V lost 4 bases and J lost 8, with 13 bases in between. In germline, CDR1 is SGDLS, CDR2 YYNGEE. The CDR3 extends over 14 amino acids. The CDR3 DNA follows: TGTGCCAGCAGCCCCCGGGACGGCCATTCACCCCTCCACTTT. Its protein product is CASSPRDGHSPLHF.

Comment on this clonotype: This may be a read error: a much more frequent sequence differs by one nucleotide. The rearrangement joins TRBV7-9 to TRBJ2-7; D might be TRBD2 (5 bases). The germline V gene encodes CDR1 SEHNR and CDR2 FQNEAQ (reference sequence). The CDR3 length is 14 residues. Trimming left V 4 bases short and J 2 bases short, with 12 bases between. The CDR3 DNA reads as TGTGCCAGCAGCTCCCCGAGCGGAACCTACGAGCAGTACTTC. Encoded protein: CASSSPSGTYEQYF.

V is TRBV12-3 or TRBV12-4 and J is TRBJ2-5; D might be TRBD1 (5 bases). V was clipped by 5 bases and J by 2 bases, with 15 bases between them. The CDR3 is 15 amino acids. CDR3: CASSTVTAWQETQYF. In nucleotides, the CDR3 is TGTGCCAGCAGTACAGTGACAGCGTGGCAAGAGACCCAGTACTTC.

The CDR3 is CAISPPGTGEYGYTF. The CDR3 DNA reads TGTGCCATCAGCCCCCCCGGGACAGGGGAATATGGCTACACCTTC. The rearrangement uses TRBV10-3 and TRBJ1-2, with 10 bases that match TRBD1. The CDR3 extends over 15 amino acids. V shed 6 bases and J 5 bases; nucleotides not matched to a gene: 9. Germline V lookup: CDR1 ENHRY, CDR2 SYGVKD.

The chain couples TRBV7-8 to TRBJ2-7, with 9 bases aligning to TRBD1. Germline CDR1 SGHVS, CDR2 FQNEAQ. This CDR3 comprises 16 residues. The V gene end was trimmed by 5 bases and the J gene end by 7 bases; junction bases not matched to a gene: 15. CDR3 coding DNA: TGTGCCAGCAGCGAGGCCGGGACAGGGTATTCGGAGGAGCAGTACTTC. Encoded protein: CASSEAGTGYSEEQYF.

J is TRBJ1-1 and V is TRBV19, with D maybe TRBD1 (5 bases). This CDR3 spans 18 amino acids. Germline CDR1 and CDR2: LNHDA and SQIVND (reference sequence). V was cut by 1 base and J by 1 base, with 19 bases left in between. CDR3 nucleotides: TGTGCCAGTAGTATAGTGTTTTGGGGGGGACGTCAGAACACTGAAGCTTTCTTT. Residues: CASSIVFWGGRQNTEAFF. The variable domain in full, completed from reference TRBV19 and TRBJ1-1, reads DGGITQSPKYLFRKEGQNVTLSCEQNLNHDAMYWYRQDPGQGLRLIYYSQIVNDFQKGDIAEGYSVSREKKESFPLTVTSAQKNPTAFYLCASSIVFWGGRQNTEAFFGQGTRLTVV.

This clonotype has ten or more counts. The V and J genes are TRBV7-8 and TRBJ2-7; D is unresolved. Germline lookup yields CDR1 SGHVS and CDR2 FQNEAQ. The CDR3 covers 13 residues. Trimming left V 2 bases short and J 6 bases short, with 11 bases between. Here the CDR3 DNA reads TGTGCCAGCAGCTTATGGAGAAAGGGCGAGCAGTACTTC. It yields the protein CASSLWRKGEQYF.

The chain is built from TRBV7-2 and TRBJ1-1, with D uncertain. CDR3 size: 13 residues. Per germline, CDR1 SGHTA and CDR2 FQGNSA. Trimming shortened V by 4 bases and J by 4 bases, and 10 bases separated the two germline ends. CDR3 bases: TGTGCCAGCAGCTACGGGGAAGGCACTGAAGCTTTCTTT. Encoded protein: CASSYGEGTEAFF.

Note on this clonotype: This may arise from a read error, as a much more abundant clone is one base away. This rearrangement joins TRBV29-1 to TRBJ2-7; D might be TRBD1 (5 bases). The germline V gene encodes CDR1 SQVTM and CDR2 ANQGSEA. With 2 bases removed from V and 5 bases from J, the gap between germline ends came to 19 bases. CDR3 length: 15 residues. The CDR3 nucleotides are TGCAGCGTTGAATACCCCACCAGGGTGGGCCACGAGCAGTACTTC. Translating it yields CSVEYPTRVGHEQYF.

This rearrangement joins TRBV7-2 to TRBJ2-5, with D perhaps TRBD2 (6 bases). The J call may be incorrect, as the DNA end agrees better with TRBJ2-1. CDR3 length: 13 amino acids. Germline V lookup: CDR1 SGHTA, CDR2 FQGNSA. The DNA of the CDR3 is TGTGCCAGCAGCTTAGTGGGAGGCGATGAGCAGTTCTTC. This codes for CASSLVGGDEQFF.

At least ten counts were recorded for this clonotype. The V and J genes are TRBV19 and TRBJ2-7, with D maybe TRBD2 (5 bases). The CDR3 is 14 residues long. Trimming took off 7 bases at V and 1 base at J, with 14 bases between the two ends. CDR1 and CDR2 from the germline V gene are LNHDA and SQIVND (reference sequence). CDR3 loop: CASTTNGESYEQYF. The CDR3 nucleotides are TGTGCCAGTACCACAAACGGGGAATCCTACGAGCAGTACTTC.

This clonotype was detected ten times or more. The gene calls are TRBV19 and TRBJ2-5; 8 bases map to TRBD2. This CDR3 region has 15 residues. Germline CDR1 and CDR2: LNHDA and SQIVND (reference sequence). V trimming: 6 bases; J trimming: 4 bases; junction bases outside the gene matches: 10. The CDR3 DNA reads TGTGCCAGTAGCCGACCGGGACTAGAGGGAGAGACCCAGTACTTC. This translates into CASSRPGLEGETQYF.

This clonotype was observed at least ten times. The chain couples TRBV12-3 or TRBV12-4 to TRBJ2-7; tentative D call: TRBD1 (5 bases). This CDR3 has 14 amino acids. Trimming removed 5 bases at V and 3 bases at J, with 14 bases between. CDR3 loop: CASSHGFQGYEQYF. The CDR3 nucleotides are TGTGCCAGCAGTCACGGGTTCCAGGGCTACGAGCAGTACTTC.